These 30 T cell receptor beta chains came from one sample sequenced in a study of CD8+CD57+ T cells in acquired aplastic anemia. An expansion of CD8+CD57+ cells by flow cytometry had been shown in patients chosen for sequencing. Investigators profiled TCR beta VDJ and CDR3 from genomic DNA template. TCRdb analysed the reads with MiXCR anew, one entry per CDR3 protein. The sample lists roughly 250,000 distinct CDR3 sequences, roughly half seen once, with 7% to 10% in the top ten. Sample: sorted CD4+, CD8+, or CD8+CD57+ T cells (not recorded which) from PBMCs. Every receptor here comes from a human donor with aplastic anemia.

This chain uses TRBV29-1 with TRBJ1-1; D may be TRBD1 (5 bases). CDR1 is SQVTM, CDR2 ANQGSEA, per germline. The CDR3 runs to 13 residues. The V end was cut by 0 bases, the J end by 7 bases, with 12 bases between. CDR3 sequence (DNA): TGCAGCGTTGAAGATCAGGGCCGGGGTGAAGCTTTCTTT. It encodes CSVEDQGRGEAFF.

The chain employs TRBV24-1 and TRBJ1-5; D unresolved. The germline V and J ends were trimmed by 4 bases and 5 bases, with 8 bases remaining between them. Germline V lookup: CDR1 KGHDR, CDR2 SFDVKD. This CDR3 has 13 amino acids. The CDR3 nucleotides read TGTGCCACCAGTGACCGGGTGGATCAGCCCCAGCATTTT. Translated: CATSDRVDQPQHF.

This sequence joins TRBV10-3 and TRBJ2-2, with 7 bases lining up with TRBD2. From germline, CDR1 is ENHRY and CDR2 SYGVKD. V trimming: 4 bases; J trimming: 1 base; junction bases outside the gene matches: 6. This CDR3 comprises 16 residues. CDR3 in DNA: TGTGCCATCAGTGTTGACCTAGCGGTGAACACCGGGGAGCTGTTTTTT. It yields the protein CAISVDLAVNTGELFF.

This sequence joins TRBV9 and TRBJ1-6, with a weak D call TRBD1 (6 bases). There are 16 residues in the CDR3. Between the trimmed V and J ends, which lost 8 bases and 3 bases, there was a span of 18 bases. In germline, CDR1 is SGDLS, CDR2 YYNGEE. The CDR3 loop reads CASGGRGGGYNSPLHF. As DNA, the CDR3 is TGTGCCAGTGGAGGTAGGGGGGGAGGCTATAATTCACCCCTCCACTTT.

To note about this clonotype: The conserved final phenylalanine or tryptophan is absent from the CDR3, which likely points to a read error. V usage is TRBV27 and J usage is TRBJ2-5, with 9 bases identical to TRBD1. V lost 2 bases to trimming and J lost 5 bases; unmatched junction nucleotides: 6. The CDR3 contains 15 residues. CDR1 and CDR2 from the germline V gene are MNHEY and SMNVEV (reference sequence). Here the CDR3 reads CASSLRDRVMETQYS. In DNA form, the CDR3 reads TGTGCCAGCAGTTTAAGGGACAGGGTAATGGAGACCCAGTACTCC.

The rearrangement joins TRBV15 to TRBJ2-3; D possibly corresponds to TRBD1 (5 bases). Germline V lookup: CDR1 LNHNV, CDR2 YYDKDF (reference sequence). V lost 0 bases, J lost 3 bases, and 10 bases lay in between. The CDR3 contains 15 residues. CDR3 loop: CATSRDVRATDTQYF. The CDR3, as DNA: TGTGCCACCAGCAGAGATGTCAGGGCAACAGATACGCAGTATTTT.

This clonotype was detected only a few times. V usage is TRBV25-1 and J usage is TRBJ2-4; either TRBD1 or TRBD2 may supply D (5 bases each). Germline assignment: CDR1 MGHDK and CDR2 SYGVNS. V lost 3 bases and J 7 bases, leaving 13 bases between the germline ends. CDR3 length: 14 residues. The CDR3 coding sequence is TGTGCCAGCAGTGACGCCGGGACGGTCAACATTCAGTACTTC. Translating gives CASSDAGTVNIQYF.

This clonotype was observed at least ten times. This chain joins TRBV7-9 and TRBJ1-1, with TRBD1 as a possible D gene (5 bases). V was shortened by 5 bases and J by 3 bases, with 13 bases between the two germline ends. The CDR3 sequence is 14 residues long. Per germline, CDR1 SEHNR and CDR2 FQNEAQ (reference sequence). The DNA of the CDR3 is TGTGCCAGCAGCCAACCAGGGAAATACACTGAAGCTTTCTTT. The encoded protein is CASSQPGKYTEAFF.

Details on this clonotype: This may arise from a read error, as a much more abundant clone is one base away. The chain combines TRBV6-4 with TRBJ2-1; D call uncertain. CDR1 is MRHNA, CDR2 SNTAGT, per germline. V was shortened by 5 bases and J by 6 bases, with 14 bases between the two germline ends. This CDR3 is 14 amino acids long. The CDR3 sequence is CASSYDARCNEQFF. The CDR3, as DNA: TGTGCCAGCAGTTACGACGCTCGGTGCAATGAGCAGTTCTTC.

The rearrangement joins TRBV19 to TRBJ2-5, with TRBD1 matching over 8 bases. The trim removed 6 bases at V and 6 bases at J, leaving 6 bases unmatched. CDR1 and CDR2 (germline): LNHDA, SQIVND (reference sequence). The CDR3 totals 13 residues. CDR3 nucleotides: TGTGCCAGTAGAAAGACAGGGGCGAAGACCCAGTACTTC. It codes for CASRKTGAKTQYF.

The chain joins TRBV2 to TRBJ2-3, with D possibly TRBD2 on 7 matching bases. The CDR3 has 15 residues. V was pared by 1 base and J by 3 bases, with 11 bases between. Germline V gene data show CDR1 as SNHLY and CDR2 as FYNNEI. The CDR3 protein is CASSEEGGRTDTQYF. The CDR3 DNA sequence: TGTGCCAGCAGTGAAGAGGGGGGGAGAACAGATACGCAGTATTTT.

On this clonotype itself: One end of the junction varies from germline; a read error may be responsible. V is TRBV7-9 and J is TRBJ1-6, with TRBD1 as a possible D gene (6 bases). From germline, CDR1 is SEHNR and CDR2 FQNEAQ (reference sequence). The CDR3 has 14 amino acids. The CDR3 here is CASGLDGQISPLHF. The CDR3 DNA reads as TGTGCCAGCGGCTTAGACGGACAGATTTCACCCCTCCACTTT.

The rearrangement joins TRBV15 to TRBJ1-2, with a possible D match to TRBD1 (5 bases). V gave up 3 bases and J gave up 6 bases, with 14 bases separating them. Germline values: CDR1 LNHNV, CDR2 YYDKDF (reference sequence). The CDR3 covers 14 residues. The CDR3 protein is CATSSVMGEHGYTF. CDR3 in DNA: TGTGCCACCAGCAGTGTAATGGGGGAGCATGGCTACACCTTC.

The rearrangement uses TRBV25-1 and TRBJ1-6; D is uncertain. Trimming took off 3 bases at V and 13 bases at J, with 10 bases between the two ends. Germline assignment: CDR1 MGHDK and CDR2 SYGVNS. The length of the CDR3 is 12 residues. CDR3 region: CASSDRLSPLHF. CDR3 coding DNA: TGTGCCAGCAGTGACCGTTTATCCCCCCTCCACTTT.

In this sample, this clonotype turned up a few times. The rearrangement links TRBV24-1 to TRBJ2-5; 7 bases agree with TRBD2. CDR1 is KGHDR and CDR2 is SFDVKD in the germline V gene. CDR3 length: 14 residues. V lost 4 bases and J lost 4; bases outside the gene matches: 5. The CDR3 sequence is CATSDRTSRETQYF. The CDR3 nucleotides are TGTGCCACCAGTGACCGGACTAGTCGAGAGACCCAGTACTTC.

The chain employs TRBV7-9 and TRBJ1-2; 8 bases align to TRBD1. Looked up from germline, CDR1 is SEHNR and CDR2 is FQNEAQ (reference sequence). The CDR3 has 13 residues. With 5 bases clipped from V and 6 bases from J, the junction kept 5 bases outside the gene matches. The CDR3 region has the DNA TGTGCCAGCAGCCTCGACAGGGGAAATGGCTACACCTTC. Amino acids: CASSLDRGNGYTF.

This sequence joins TRBV7-9 and TRBJ2-7; possibly TRBD1 or TRBD2 for D (5 bases each). This CDR3 comprises 12 residues. Germline CDR1 and CDR2: SEHNR and FQNEAQ (reference sequence). The CDR3 loop reads CASLREPYEQYF. The CDR3 region has the DNA TGTGCTAGTCTCAGGGAGCCCTACGAGCAGTACTTC.

The rearrangement uses TRBV5-1 and TRBJ1-4; D is ambiguous. V was clipped by 0 bases and J by 4 bases, with 7 bases between them. CDR1 is SGHRS and CDR2 is YFSETQ in the germline V gene. The CDR3 is made up of 14 amino acids. The CDR3 protein is CASSLDGVNEKLFF. CDR3 coding DNA: TGCGCCAGCAGCTTGGATGGGGTTAATGAAAAACTGTTTTTT.

The chain links TRBV29-1 to TRBJ2-1; D possibly corresponds to TRBD1 (5 bases). V lost 8 bases to trimming and J lost 6 bases, with 11 bases between them. This CDR3 comprises 11 residues. Germline values: CDR1 SQVTM, CDR2 ANQGSEA. The CDR3, as DNA: TGCAGCTTAGGGGTAGGCAATGAGCAGTTCTTC. Protein sequence: CSLGVGNEQFF.

The rearrangement uses TRBV5-1 and TRBJ1-2; D uncertain. The germline V and J ends were trimmed by 4 bases and 5 bases, with 3 bases remaining between them. The CDR3 runs 10 residues. From germline, CDR1 is SGHRS and CDR2 YFSETQ. The DNA of the CDR3 is TGCGCCAGCAGCCCTTATGGCTACACCTTC. It encodes CASSPYGYTF.

This clonotype was counted at least ten times. This chain connects TRBV10-3 to TRBJ1-5; TRBD1 is a possible D gene (5 bases). CDR3 length: 13 residues. The V gene's germline CDR1 is ENHRY and CDR2 SYGVKD. Trimming removed 8 bases at V and 6 bases at J, with 14 bases between. CDR3 sequence: CAISTGGGQPQHF. The CDR3 nucleotides read TGTGCCATCTCAACCGGGGGGGGTCAGCCCCAGCATTTT.

This clonotype has a count of ten or more. CDR3 amino acids: CASSQNYGYTF. DNA for the CDR3: TGTGCCAGCAGTCAAAACTATGGCTACACCTTC. The rearrangement links TRBV12-3 or TRBV12-4 to TRBJ1-2; D uncertain. Deletions cut 5 bases from V and 2 bases from J, with 3 bases between. CDR3 length: 11 residues.

This clonotype was seen ten or more times. The junction shows a germline mismatch at one end, possibly a read error. The rearrangement joins TRBV7-9 to TRBJ1-4; 7 nucleotides align to TRBD1. This CDR3 is built from 17 residues. The germline V gene encodes CDR1 SEHNR and CDR2 FQNEAQ (reference sequence). CDR3 sequence reads: CASNLLAGGTDNEKLFF. As DNA, the CDR3 is TGTGCCAGCAACTTATTAGCCGGTGGGACAGACAATGAAAAACTGTTTTTT.

As to this clonotype: This may arise from a read error, as a much more abundant clone is one base away. The chain employs TRBV6-1 and TRBJ1-5; D possibly corresponds to TRBD1 (6 bases). CDR1 MNHNS and CDR2 SASEGT come from the germline V gene. This CDR3 has 16 amino acids. Trimming removed 0 bases at V and 1 base at J, with 10 bases between. CDR3 in DNA: TGTGCCAGCAGTGAAGCTGCAGGGGACAGCAATCAGCCCCAGCATTTT. Translating gives CASSEAAGDSNQPQHF.

This clonotype has just one count. The conserved phenylalanine or tryptophan is not found at the CDR3 terminus, so this likely reflects a read error. This CDR3 is CASSIHRRYGYTL. CDR3 DNA: TGTGCCAGCAGCATCCACAGGCGCTATGGCTACACCCTC. The V gene is TRBV7-9, the J gene TRBJ1-2, with D perhaps TRBD1 (5 bases). Germline CDR1 and CDR2: SEHNR and FQNEAQ (reference sequence). The germline V and J ends were trimmed by 5 bases and 4 bases, with 11 bases remaining between them. This CDR3 is built from 13 residues.

Only a few counts were recorded for this clonotype. The V and J genes are TRBV15 and TRBJ2-5; 11 nucleotides match TRBD2. The CDR3 is 14 amino acids. With 6 bases clipped from V and 4 bases from J, the junction kept 4 bases outside the gene matches. Germline loops: CDR1 LNHNV, CDR2 YYDKDF (reference sequence). CDR3 amino acids: CATSIGLAGETQYF. CDR3 in DNA: TGTGCCACCAGTATTGGACTAGCGGGAGAGACCCAGTACTTC.

With respect to this clonotype: The junction differs from germline at one of its ends, possibly a read error. The chain uses TRBV5-1 and TRBJ2-3; 7 bases align to TRBD1. This CDR3 has 15 amino acids. Germline loops: CDR1 SGHRS, CDR2 YFSETQ. In DNA form, the CDR3 reads TGTGCCAGCAGCCACCGGGACAGAGACACAGATACGCAGTATTTT. This codes for CASSHRDRDTDTQYF.

The chain employs TRBV20-1 and TRBJ2-5; perhaps TRBD1 as D (5 bases). Matching the DNA end better, TRBJ2-7 makes the J call doubtful. The CDR3 consists of 15 residues. The germline V gene has CDR1 DFQATT and CDR2 SNEGSKA (reference sequence). CDR3 nucleotides: TGCAGTGCTAGAGGTGCCCTGGGGCTTGGCTACGAGCAGTACTTC. It is translated as CSARGALGLGYEQYF.

In this sample, this clonotype turned up many times. This chain links TRBV11-3 with TRBJ2-7; 10 nucleotides align to TRBD2. CDR3 length equals 15 residues. Germline V gene lookup returns CDR1 SGHNT and CDR2 YENEEA. V dropped 5 bases and J dropped 2; count of bases not matched to a gene: 6. CDR3 sequence reads: CASSPTSGETYEQYF. The CDR3 region has the DNA TGTGCCAGCAGCCCCACTAGCGGGGAGACCTACGAGCAGTACTTC. The entire variable domain, with the rest obtained from reference TRBV11-3 and TRBJ2-7, is as follows: EAGVVQSPRYKIIEKKQPVAFWCNPISGHNTLYWYLQNLGQGPELLIRYENEEAVDDSQLPKDRFSAERLKGVDSTLKIQPAELGDSAVYLCASSPTSGETYEQYFGPGTRLTVT.

Comment on this clonotype: At one boundary the junction diverges from the germline segment, which might be a read error. The V gene is TRBV12-3 or TRBV12-4, the J gene TRBJ1-2; a possible D gene is TRBD1 (6 bases). The CDR3 has 11 residues. In DNA, the CDR3 is TGTGCCAGCAGTTCTCGGACAGCTTATGTCTTC. Its translation: CASSSRTAYVF.